The entry below describes one TCR beta chain. This sample is drawn from a study of blood T cell repertoires in COVID-19. Study-level information: The United States, Italy and Spain supplied acute and convalescent COVID-19 samples. Sources were T cells, B-cell-depleted T cells, or PBMCs; the material itself was cDNA or gDNA.

Sequencing used immunoSEQ multiplex PCR; TCRdb keeps in-frame clones, though not all of them. There are 180,000 or so clones in the sample; 80% to 85% occur only once, and approximately 7.6% lies in the top ten. Germline CDR1 is LGHDT and CDR2 is YNNKEL (reference sequence). V was trimmed by 0 bases and J by 5 bases, leaving 10 bases between them. The CDR3 is made up of 14 amino acids. The chain has TRBV3-1 (or the pseudogene TRBV3-2) and TRBJ1-2, with TRBD1 as a possible D gene (5 bases). This TCR came from a man aged 40-49 years who had recovered from COVID-19. Sequenced input: PBMCs or T cells enriched from blood (not recorded which). In DNA form, the CDR3 reads TGTGCCAGCAGCCAAGACGGCAGGGTTTATGGCTACACCTTC. This gives the protein CASSQDGRVYGYTF.